This entry is about one T cell receptor (beta chain). These data originate in a study of blood T cell repertoires in COVID-19. Using immunoSEQ multiplex PCR, the repertoire was profiled, and TCRdb retains in-frame clones only, with some absent. This table has 110,000 to 150,000 clones, around four fifths appearing once. Individuals drawn from approximately 26 US areas were about 18 to 95 years old. The study assigned cohorts using participant-reported clinical history. V lost 6 bases to trimming and J lost 2 bases, with 8 bases between them. CDR1 and CDR2 from the germline V gene are SNHLY and FYNNEI. This CDR3 spans 13 amino acids.

V is TRBV2 and J is TRBJ1-3; D uncertain. The receptor's source is a woman in her thirties or forties who had recovered from COVID-19. The sample taken for sequencing was PBMCs or T cells enriched from blood (not recorded which). The CDR3 sequence: CASRAGAGNTIYF. CDR3 in DNA: TGTGCCAGCAGAGCCGGGGCTGGAAACACCATATATTTT.